These 28 T cell receptor beta chains were all obtained from the same sample, sequenced in a study of early T cells in non-severe SARS-CoV-2 infection. TCRdb re-derived calls from the 5' RACE reads in MiXCR, one entry per CDR3 protein. The sample includes 50,000 to 70,000 distinct CDR3 sequences, under 15% of them seen just once. The sequencing sample was made of whole blood. These receptor sequences come from an adult who was a healthcare worker with PCR-confirmed SARS-CoV-2 infection or an uninfected control (not recorded which).

There are a few counts of this clonotype. The chain carries TRBV10-2 and TRBJ1-1; 9 bases are a match to TRBD1. Germline-derived CDR1 and CDR2 are WSHSY and SAAADI. CDR3 length equals 13 residues. Germline trimming cut 3 bases from V and 5 bases from J; bases unmatched to any gene: 1. In DNA, the CDR3 is TGCGCCAGCAGTGAACAGGGGGCTACTGAAGCTTTCTTT. The encoded protein is CASSEQGATEAFF.

This clonotype was observed at least ten times. The V call is TRBV28, the J call TRBJ2-6, with no clear D. Germline-derived CDR1 and CDR2 are MDHEN and SYDVKM. V was clipped by 7 bases and J by 0 bases, with 7 bases between them. The CDR3 spans 14 residues. The CDR3 here is CASISVSGANVLTF. DNA for the CDR3: TGTGCCAGCATTTCCGTCTCTGGGGCCAACGTCCTGACTTTC.

V is TRBV5-1 and J is TRBJ2-2; maybe TRBD1 (5 bases). Trimming stripped 7 bases from V and 9 bases from J, with 19 bases between. This CDR3 has 14 amino acids. Germline CDR1 and CDR2: SGHRS and YFSETQ. CDR3 sequence reads: CASRQSLDAWELFF. Written as DNA, the CDR3 is TGCGCCAGCCGACAGAGTCTAGACGCCTGGGAGCTGTTTTTT.

Of note for this clonotype: A single base separates this from a much larger clone, so it may be a read error. CDR3 nucleotide sequence: TGTGCCTGGGTCGGGGGCCTGACTGAAGCTCTCTTT. Translated, it gives CAWVGGLTEALF. The genes are TRBV30 and TRBJ1-1; possibly TRBD1 for D (6 bases). Germline CDR1 is GTSNPN and CDR2 is SVGIG (reference sequence). The CDR3 consists of 12 residues.

This clonotype was seen many times. The chain links TRBV10-3 to TRBJ1-5; the D is unclear. Germline loops: CDR1 ENHRY, CDR2 SYGVKD. CDR3 size: 13 residues. V was cut by 7 bases and J by 7 bases, with 14 bases left in between. The CDR3 coding sequence is TGTGCCATCACTCCCACCCCGTGGCAGCCCCAGCATTTT. Protein sequence: CAITPTPWQPQHF.

The chain employs TRBV7-3 and TRBJ2-1; 11 nucleotides agree with TRBD2. This CDR3 comprises 15 residues. The V and J ends lost 6 bases and 7 bases, in that order; junction bases with no gene match: 8. CDR1 SGHTA and CDR2 FQGTGA come from the germline V gene. Here the CDR3 reads CASSRLAGLWNEQFF. For the CDR3, the DNA is TGTGCCAGCAGTAGACTAGCGGGACTATGGAATGAGCAGTTCTTC. Full variable domain (remainder filled in from reference TRBV7-3 and TRBJ2-1): GAGVSQTPSNKVTEKGKYVELRCDPISGHTALYWYRQSLGQGPEFLIYFQGTGAADDSGLPNDRFFAVRPEGSVSTLKIQRTERGDSAVYLCASSRLAGLWNEQFFGPGTRLTVL.

This clonotype was counted a few times. The chain couples TRBV5-1 to TRBJ2-1, with D possibly matching TRBD1 (5 bases). Germline V gives CDR1 SGHRS, CDR2 YFSETQ. V lost 4 bases and J 3 bases, leaving 14 bases between the germline ends. The CDR3 runs 15 residues. In DNA, the CDR3 is TGCGCCAGCAGCCAGACAGTTGGGGTCTACAATGAGCAGTTCTTC. Amino acid sequence: CASSQTVGVYNEQFF.

This clonotype occurred many times. The chain combines TRBV18 with TRBJ1-2; 10 nucleotides agree with TRBD1. CDR1 is KGHSH and CDR2 is LQKENI in the germline V gene. The V segment lost 6 bases and the J segment 1 base; nucleotides outside the gene matches: 5. The CDR3 extends over 15 amino acids. The CDR3 coding sequence is TGTGCCAGCTCCTCCGGACAGGGGGATAACTATGGCTACACCTTC. This codes for CASSSGQGDNYGYTF.

The sample holds a few counts of this clonotype. The rearrangement links TRBV2 to TRBJ2-7; no firm D call. Germline V gene lookup returns CDR1 SNHLY and CDR2 FYNNEI. The CDR3 length is 11 residues. Trimming removed 4 bases at V and 5 bases at J, with 6 bases between. Written as DNA, the CDR3 is TGTGCCAGCAGTGGAAATAACGAGCAGTACTTC. This gives the protein CASSGNNEQYF. Combining the CDR3 with reference TRBV2 and TRBJ2-7 gives the whole variable domain EPEVTQTPSHQVTQMGQEVILRCVPISNHLYFYWYRQILGQKVEFLVSFYNNEISEKSEIFDDQFSVERPDGSNFTLKIRSTKLEDSAMYFCASSGNNEQYFGPGTRLTVT.

This clonotype was picked up many times. The chain links TRBV12-1 to TRBJ2-7; TRBD1, as called in the table, went unchecked against the DNA. TRBV12-1 is flagged as a pseudogene. The CDR3 sequence is 16 residues long. CDR3 region: CASTPGGEWSSYEQYF. The DNA for the CDR3 is TGTGCCAGCACCCCCGGGGGGGAGTGGAGCTCCTACGAGCAGTACTTC.

This clonotype showed up just a few times. The genes are TRBV30 and TRBJ2-5; 12 nucleotides align to TRBD1. In germline, CDR1 is GTSNPN, CDR2 SVGIG (reference sequence). The CDR3 length is 15 residues. After removal of 2 bases from V and 4 bases from J, the junction contained 5 bases not matched to a gene. As DNA, the CDR3 is TGTGCCTGGAGTTGGGACAGGGGGCGCTCAGAGACCCAGTACTTC. This sequence encodes CAWSWDRGRSETQYF.

The chain links TRBV13 to TRBJ2-7; either TRBD1 or TRBD2 may fit D (5 bases each). The ends were cut back, 5 bases at V and 7 bases at J, with 12 bases in the middle. The CDR3 spans 12 residues. Germline loops: CDR1 PRHDT, CDR2 FYEKMQ (reference sequence). The CDR3 nucleotides read TGTGCCAGCAGCCTAGAAGAGGGGGAGCAGTACTTC. This encodes CASSLEEGEQYF.

The rearrangement joins TRBV2 to TRBJ1-6; D uncertain. CDR1 and CDR2 (germline): SNHLY, FYNNEI. The ends were cut back, 2 bases at V and 1 base at J, with 3 bases in the middle. This CDR3 has 14 residues. CDR3 amino acids: CASSEWSYNSPLHF. CDR3 nucleotide sequence: TGTGCCAGCAGTGAATGGTCCTATAATTCACCCCTCCACTTT.

In this sample, this clonotype turned up many times. V is TRBV7-9 and J is TRBJ2-1; D not resolved. This CDR3 has 16 residues. Germline V CDR1 and CDR2: SEHNR, FQNEAQ (reference sequence). V was cut by 0 bases and J by 3 bases, with 12 bases left in between. In nucleotides, the CDR3 is TGTGCCAGCAGCTTAGCGTTTCAGGTTCTCTACAATGAGCAGTTCTTC. Translation: CASSLAFQVLYNEQFF.

At least ten counts were recorded for this clonotype. This sequence joins TRBV15 and TRBJ2-3; D is tentatively TRBD1 or TRBD2 (5 bases each). CDR1 is LNHNV, CDR2 YYDKDF, per germline (reference sequence). The CDR3 is 14 residues long. V was shortened by 2 bases and J by 14 bases, with 20 bases between the two germline ends. This chain's CDR3 is CATSRPDRGAAGYF. The CDR3 DNA is TGTGCCACCAGCAGACCAGATAGAGGGGCCGCGGGGTATTTT.

This clonotype was observed a handful of times. The chain recombines TRBV7-9 with TRBJ2-5; 13 bases line up with TRBD2. Germline assignment: CDR1 SEHNR and CDR2 FQNEAQ (reference sequence). This CDR3 contains 16 residues. V was pared by 5 bases and J by 7 bases, with 10 bases of the junction left unmatched. As DNA, the CDR3 is TGTGCCAGCAGCCCGAGACTAGCGGGAGGCGAGAGGACCCAGTACTTC. Translation: CASSPRLAGGERTQYF.

The gene calls are TRBV19 and TRBJ2-1; no clear D gene. The germline V gene encodes CDR1 LNHDA and CDR2 SQIVND (reference sequence). V was cut by 3 bases and J by 4 bases, with 13 bases left in between. The CDR3 runs 15 residues. The CDR3 DNA is TGTGCCAGTAGTATGACGCGGTCCGGATACAATGAGCAGTTCTTC. Residues: CASSMTRSGYNEQFF.

This clonotype has just a few counts. This chain connects TRBV7-2 to TRBJ2-3, with 11 bases aligning to TRBD2. V was clipped by 3 bases and J by 2 bases; unmatched bases: 1. The germline V gene encodes CDR1 SGHTA and CDR2 FQGNSA. The CDR3 has 15 residues. Here the CDR3 DNA reads TGTGCCAGCAGCTTTAGCGGGGGGGCCACAGATACGCAGTATTTT. It yields the protein CASSFSGGATDTQYF.

Many counts were recorded for this clonotype. The rearrangement uses TRBV29-1 and TRBJ2-3, with unresolved D. Germline values: CDR1 SQVTM, CDR2 ANQGSEA. The length of the CDR3 is 10 residues. The V and J ends lost 7 bases and 5 bases respectively, with 7 bases between them. The CDR3 is CSAPIDTQYF. CDR3 sequence (DNA): TGCAGCGCCCCGATAGATACGCAGTATTTT.

At least ten counts were recorded for this clonotype. The CDR3: CASISFGSEAFF. CDR3 in DNA: TGTGCCAGCATATCGTTCGGGAGTGAAGCTTTCTTT. V usage is TRBV6-2 or TRBV6-3 and J usage is TRBJ1-1, with unresolved D. The germline gives CDR1 MNHEY, CDR2 SVGEGT. This CDR3 spans 12 amino acids. Trimming shortened V by 7 bases and J by 7 bases, and 13 bases separated the two germline ends.

Many counts were recorded for this clonotype. The V call is TRBV6-2 or TRBV6-3, the J call TRBJ1-2; TRBD1 is a possible D gene (6 bases). The CDR3 runs to 15 residues. From germline, CDR1 is MNHEY and CDR2 SVGEGT. Trimming took off 0 bases at V and 5 bases at J, with 13 bases between the two ends. CDR3 bases: TGTGCCAGCAGTTACTCGAGAGGACAGCTATATGGCTACACCTTC. Translation gives CASSYSRGQLYGYTF.

The CDR3 DNA follows: TGTGCCAGCAGCTCCACGGGCGCCGAGCAGTACTTC. The encoded protein is CASSSTGAEQYF. V usage is TRBV7-9 and J usage is TRBJ2-7; D remains unclear. Trimming removed 4 bases from V and 6 bases from J, with 10 bases in between. CDR1 and CDR2 (germline): SEHNR, FQNEAQ (reference sequence). CDR3 length: 12 amino acids.

This clonotype was recorded at least ten times. The J gene is TRBJ2-7, the V gene TRBV5-4, with 8 nucleotides matching TRBD1. This CDR3 is built from 14 residues. Per the germline V gene, CDR1 is SGHNT and CDR2 is YYREEE (reference sequence). Trimming at V came to 3 bases and at J to 5 bases, leaving 7 bases not matched to a gene. CDR3 residues: CASSWQGAGNEQYF. The CDR3 DNA sequence: TGTGCCAGCAGCTGGCAGGGGGCCGGGAACGAGCAGTACTTC.

In this sample, this clonotype turned up a few times. This sequence joins TRBV9 and TRBJ2-3, with no clear D. The CDR3 runs 16 residues. The V gene's germline CDR1 is SGDLS and CDR2 YYNGEE. V shed 6 bases and J shed 4 bases, with 21 bases lying between them. CDR3 sequence reads: CASTQGPIRAADTQYF. Written as DNA, the CDR3 is TGTGCCAGCACCCAAGGCCCAATTCGGGCGGCAGATACGCAGTATTTT.

This clonotype was recorded many times. In nucleotides, the CDR3 is TGCAGTGCTAGACGTGGAAATGGCTACACCTTC. Its translation is CSARRGNGYTF. V usage is TRBV20-1 and J usage is TRBJ1-2, with D hard to call. V shed 2 bases and J shed 6 bases, with 7 bases lying between them. The CDR3 runs to 11 residues. Per the germline V gene, CDR1 is DFQATT and CDR2 is SNEGSKA (reference sequence).

The rearrangement joins TRBV11-2 to TRBJ1-1; possibly TRBD1 for D (5 bases). V was cut by 1 base and J by 5 bases, with 11 bases left in between. CDR1 SGHAT and CDR2 FQNNGV come from the germline V gene. This CDR3 spans 14 amino acids. In DNA, the CDR3 is TGTGCCAGCAGCTTAGGGGGGTCGCGGACTGAAGCTTTCTTT. Translated: CASSLGGSRTEAFF.

The table lists this clonotype with a few counts. The rearrangement uses TRBV5-1 and TRBJ2-1; D possibly matches TRBD1 or TRBD2 (5 bases each). This CDR3 has 15 residues. CDR1 and CDR2 from the germline V gene are SGHRS and YFSETQ. V lost 4 bases to trimming and J lost 4 bases, with 15 bases between them. CDR3 amino acids: CASSQTGTEYNEQFF. The CDR3 bases are TGCGCCAGCAGCCAAACCGGGACGGAGTACAATGAGCAGTTCTTC.

Only a few counts were recorded for this clonotype. The chain has TRBV5-1 and TRBJ2-7, with 9 bases identical to TRBD2. The ends lost 0 bases at V and 2 bases at J; junction bases unmatched: 0. The CDR3 extends over 14 amino acids. Per germline, CDR1 SGHRS and CDR2 YFSETQ. The CDR3 region has the DNA TGCGCCAGCAGCTTGGTAGCGGGAGCCTACGAGCAGTACTTC. It translates to CASSLVAGAYEQYF.